Following are 16 T cell receptor beta chains from one sample sequenced in a study of CD8+ T cells in alopecia areata (dated by TCRdb to the late 2010s). In light of the paper, this sample's time point label describes: baseline before oral tofacitinib. Libraries came from the immunoSEQ multiplex PCR assay. To provide template for TCR sequencing, every sample had RNA extracted and reverse transcribed into cDNA. As stored in TCRdb, this immuneACCESS dataset retains in-frame rearrangements with V and J assigned. A fraction of the clones does not appear; measured against another copy, unresolved V genes explain less than half of the discrepancy, and the remainder lacks a known reason. This sample is represented by more than 150,000 clones; approximately 53% of them were singletons. The ten largest clones represent roughly 21% of the sample. The sample consisted of CD8+ T cells sorted from blood, taken at week 0. The receptor source for this set is a human donor with alopecia areata.

This clone was detected a few times. The CDR3 DNA sequence: TGCGCCAACCCCCCGGACAGAGAATTTCAGAACACTGAAGCTTTCTTT. Amino acid sequence: CANPPDREFQNTEAFF. The rearrangement joins TRBV4-3 to TRBJ1-1; a possible D gene is TRBD1 (6 bases). CDR1 and CDR2 (germline): LGHNA, YSLEER. With 10 bases removed from V and 1 base from J, the gap between germline ends came to 22 bases. The CDR3 totals 16 residues.

The chain couples TRBV4-1 to TRBJ2-6; D is uncertain. V was trimmed by 6 bases and J by 1 base, leaving 1 base between them. The CDR3 consists of 12 residues. CDR1 is MGHRA and CDR2 is YSYEKL in the germline V gene. CDR3 nucleotide sequence: TGCGCCAGCAGGTCTGGGGCCAACGTCCTGACTTTC. Translation gives CASRSGANVLTF.

The J gene is TRBJ2-7, the V gene TRBV30; D remains unclear. This CDR3 has 11 residues. Trimming left V 2 bases short and J 2 bases short, with 4 bases between. The germline V gene encodes CDR1 GTSNPN and CDR2 SVGIG (reference sequence). The CDR3 DNA follows: TGTGCCTGGAGTAGCCCCTACGAGCAGTACTTC. It codes for CAWSSPYEQYF.

There are a few counts of this clone. The genes are TRBV2 and TRBJ2-7, with TRBD2 identical over 7 bases. Germline CDR1 reads SNHLY; CDR2 reads FYNNEI. This CDR3 region has 13 residues. V was clipped by 4 bases and J by 0 bases; unmatched bases: 0. DNA of the CDR3: TGTGCCAGCAGTGGCGGGAGCTCCTACGAGCAGTACTTC. Its translation is CASSGGSSYEQYF.

The DNA of the CDR3 is TGTGCCAGCAGCGAGCGGGGAGGGACACAAGAGACCCAGTACTTC. Translation: CASSERGGTQETQYF. V is TRBV25-1 and J is TRBJ2-5; D may be TRBD2 (7 bases). The CDR3 loop spans 15 amino acids. Trimming pared 6 bases from V and 2 bases from J, leaving 16 bases between. Per germline, CDR1 MGHDK and CDR2 SYGVNS.

This chain uses TRBV2 with TRBJ2-5; D may correspond to TRBD1 or TRBD2 (5 bases each). This CDR3 is 15 amino acids long. Germline V gene data show CDR1 as SNHLY and CDR2 as FYNNEI. V was pared by 8 bases and J by 5 bases, with 21 bases between. In nucleotides, the CDR3 is TGTGCCAGCCGGGGAGAGGCAGGGCCCAAGGAGACCCAGTACTTC. This codes for CASRGEAGPKETQYF.

This clone appeared a few times. The sample has other DNA sequences that encode this CDR3 too. The J gene is TRBJ2-7, the V gene TRBV30; D may be TRBD2 (6 bases). This CDR3 spans 13 amino acids. V lost 3 bases and J 1 base, leaving 10 bases between the germline ends. Germline-derived CDR1 and CDR2 are GTSNPN and SVGIG (reference sequence). The CDR3, as DNA: TGTGCCTGGAGCGGGGGTGCGTCCTACGAGCAGTACTTC. It specifies CAWSGGASYEQYF.

The rearrangement joins TRBV4-3 to TRBJ2-7, with 9 bases matching TRBD1. Losses at the gene ends were 1 base for V and 6 bases for J; bases not matched to a gene: 13. The CDR3 has 17 amino acids. CDR1 LGHNA and CDR2 YSLEER come from the germline V gene. Written as DNA, the CDR3 is TGCGCCAGCAGCCAAGGGAGCTCTAGGGACAGGGCGATCGAGCAGTACTTC. Translating it yields CASSQGSSRDRAIEQYF.

CDR3 sequence reads: CASTPQGAKGDTQYF. The CDR3 DNA follows: TGTGCCAGCACCCCACAGGGCGCAAAGGGGGATACGCAGTATTTT. The V gene is TRBV9, the J gene TRBJ2-3; weak D call: TRBD1 (6 bases). The CDR3 loop spans 15 amino acids. In germline, CDR1 is SGDLS, CDR2 YYNGEE. Trimming pared 6 bases from V and 6 bases from J, leaving 20 bases between.

This chain uses TRBV11-2 with TRBJ1-2; no firm D call. CDR1 and CDR2 (germline): SGHAT, FQNNGV. V lost 5 bases to trimming and J lost 3 bases, with 7 bases between them. This CDR3 contains 12 residues. CDR3 sequence (DNA): TGTGCCAGCAGCCCGGGGTACTATGGCTACACCTTC. It translates to CASSPGYYGYTF.

The chain uses TRBV19 and TRBJ2-7, with 9 bases lining up with TRBD2. J was trimmed by 4 bases and V by 3 bases; bases with no gene match: 4. The CDR3 is 14 amino acids. CDR1 and CDR2 from the germline V gene are LNHDA and SQIVND (reference sequence). The CDR3 reads CASSIGLAGYEQYF. The DNA for the CDR3 is TGTGCCAGTAGTATCGGCCTAGCGGGATACGAGCAGTACTTC.

The rearrangement links TRBV11-2 to TRBJ1-6; D is unresolved. From germline, CDR1 is SGHAT and CDR2 FQNNGV. The CDR3 extends over 13 amino acids. Deletions cut 1 base from V and 11 bases from J, with 9 bases between. The DNA for the CDR3 is TGTGCCAGCAGCTTAGGGCCGGGCGCACCCCTCCACTTT. This sequence encodes CASSLGPGAPLHF. The entire variable domain, with the rest obtained from reference TRBV11-2 and TRBJ1-6, is as follows: EAGVAQSPRYKIIEKRQSVAFWCNPISGHATLYWYQQILGQGPKLLIQFQNNGVVDDSQLPKDRFSAERLKGVDSTLKIQPAKLEDSAVYLCASSLGPGAPLHFGNGTRLTVT.

The CDR3 DNA sequence: TGTGCCAGCAGCTTAGGAATTTCGTCTAGCTATGGCTACACCTTC. This codes for CASSLGISSSYGYTF. The chain links TRBV7-9 to TRBJ1-2; D unclear. Germline CDR1 is SEHNR and CDR2 is FQNEAQ (reference sequence). Trimming pared 1 base from V and 4 bases from J, leaving 13 bases between. The length of the CDR3 is 15 residues.

DNA for the CDR3: TGTGCCAGCAGCCCGGGACAGGGCTATGGCTACACCTTC. It codes for CASSPGQGYGYTF. This chain links TRBV7-9 with TRBJ1-2, with 9 bases matching TRBD1. With 5 bases clipped from V and 4 bases from J, the junction kept 2 bases outside the gene matches. Germline loops: CDR1 SEHNR, CDR2 FQNEAQ (reference sequence). The CDR3 extends over 13 amino acids.

This clone was seen only once. A read error is likely, as this CDR3 ends without the conserved phenylalanine or tryptophan. The chain combines TRBV30 with TRBJ2-7; tentatively, D is TRBD2 (6 bases). Trimming stripped 3 bases from V and 7 bases from J, with 13 bases between. The V gene's germline CDR1 is GTSNPN and CDR2 SVGIG (reference sequence). The CDR3 is 12 residues long. The CDR3 protein is CAWRDTREEQYL. The CDR3 DNA sequence: TGTGCCTGGAGGGACACCCGGGAGGAGCAGTACCTC.

This clone was observed a handful of times. The V gene is TRBV27, the J gene TRBJ2-1, with D tentatively TRBD1 (5 bases). Trimming left V 3 bases short and J 7 bases short, with 13 bases between. The CDR3 contains 14 residues. Germline V lookup: CDR1 MNHEY, CDR2 SMNVEV (reference sequence). The CDR3 loop is CASSFSRAHNEQFF. The CDR3 DNA sequence: TGTGCCAGCAGTTTTTCCAGGGCTCATAATGAGCAGTTCTTC.